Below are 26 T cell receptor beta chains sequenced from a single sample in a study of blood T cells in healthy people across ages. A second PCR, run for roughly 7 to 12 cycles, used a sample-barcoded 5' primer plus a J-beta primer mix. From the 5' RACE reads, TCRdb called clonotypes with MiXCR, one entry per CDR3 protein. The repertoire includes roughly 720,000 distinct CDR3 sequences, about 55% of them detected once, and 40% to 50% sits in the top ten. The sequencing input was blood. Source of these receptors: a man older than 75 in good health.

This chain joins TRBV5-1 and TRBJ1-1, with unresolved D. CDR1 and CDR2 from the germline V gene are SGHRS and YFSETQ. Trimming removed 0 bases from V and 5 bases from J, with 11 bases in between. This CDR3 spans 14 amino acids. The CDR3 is CASSLDPGNTEAFF. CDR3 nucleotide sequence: TGCGCCAGCAGCTTGGATCCGGGGAATACTGAAGCTTTCTTT.

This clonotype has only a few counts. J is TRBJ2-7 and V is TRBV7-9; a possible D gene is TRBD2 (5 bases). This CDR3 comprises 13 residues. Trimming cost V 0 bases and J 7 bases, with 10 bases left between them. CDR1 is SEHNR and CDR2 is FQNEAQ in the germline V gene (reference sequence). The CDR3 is CASSLAGVGEQYF. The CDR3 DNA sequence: TGTGCCAGCAGCTTAGCGGGAGTGGGAGAGCAGTACTTC.

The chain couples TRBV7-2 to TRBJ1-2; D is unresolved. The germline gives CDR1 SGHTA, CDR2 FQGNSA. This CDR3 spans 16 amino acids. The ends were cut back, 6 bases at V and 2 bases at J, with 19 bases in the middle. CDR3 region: CASRKGPQFWNYGYTF. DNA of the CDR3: TGTGCCAGCAGGAAAGGGCCTCAATTTTGGAACTATGGCTACACCTTC.

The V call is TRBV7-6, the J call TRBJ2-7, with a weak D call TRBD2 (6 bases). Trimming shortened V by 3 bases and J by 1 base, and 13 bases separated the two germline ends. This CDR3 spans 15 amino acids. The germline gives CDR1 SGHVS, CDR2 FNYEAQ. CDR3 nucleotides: TGTGCCAGCAGCTTGGGGTCTAGCGCTTCCTACGAGCAGTACTTC. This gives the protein CASSLGSSASYEQYF.

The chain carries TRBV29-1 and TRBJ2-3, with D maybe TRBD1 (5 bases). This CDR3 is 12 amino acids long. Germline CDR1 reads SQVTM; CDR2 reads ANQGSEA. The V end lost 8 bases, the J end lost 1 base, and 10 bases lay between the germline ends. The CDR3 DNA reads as TGCAGCCTCCAACAGGGCACAGATACGCAGTATTTT. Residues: CSLQQGTDTQYF.

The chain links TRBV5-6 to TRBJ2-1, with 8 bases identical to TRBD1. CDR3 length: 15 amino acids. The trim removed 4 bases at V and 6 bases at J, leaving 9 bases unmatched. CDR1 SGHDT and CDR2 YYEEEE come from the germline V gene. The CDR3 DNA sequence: TGTGCCAGCAGCCGGCGACAGGGGACAGTCAATGAGCAGTTCTTC. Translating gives CASSRRQGTVNEQFF. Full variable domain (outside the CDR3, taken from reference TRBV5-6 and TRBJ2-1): DAGVTQSPTHLIKTRGQQVTLRCSPKSGHDTVSWYQQALGQGPQFIFQYYEEEERQRGNFPDRFSGHQFPNYSSELNVNALLLGDSALYLCASSRRQGTVNEQFFGPGTRLTVL.

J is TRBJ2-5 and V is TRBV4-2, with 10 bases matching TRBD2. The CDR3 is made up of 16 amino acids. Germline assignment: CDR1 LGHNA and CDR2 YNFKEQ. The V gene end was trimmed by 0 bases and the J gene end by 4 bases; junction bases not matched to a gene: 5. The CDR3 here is CASSQDGASGRETQYF. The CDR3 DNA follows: TGTGCCAGCAGCCAAGATGGGGCTAGCGGGAGAGAGACCCAGTACTTC.

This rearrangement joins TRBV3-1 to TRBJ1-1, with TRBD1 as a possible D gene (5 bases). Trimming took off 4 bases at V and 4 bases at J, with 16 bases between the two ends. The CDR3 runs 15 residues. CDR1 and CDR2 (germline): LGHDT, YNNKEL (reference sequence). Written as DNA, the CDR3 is TGTGCCAGCAGCCCGATATCCGGGGGTGGCACTGAAGCTTTCTTT. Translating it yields CASSPISGGGTEAFF.

The CDR3 region is CATSRDREIGELFF. CDR3 sequence (DNA): TGTGCCACCAGCAGAGATCGGGAAATCGGGGAGCTGTTTTTT. The V call is TRBV15, the J call TRBJ2-2; a possible D gene is TRBD2 (5 bases). Trimming left V 0 bases short and J 7 bases short, with 9 bases between. This CDR3 comprises 14 residues. The germline V gene encodes CDR1 LNHNV and CDR2 YYDKDF (reference sequence). The complete variable domain, with remaining parts taken from reference TRBV15 and TRBJ2-2, reads DAMVIQNPRYQVTQFGKPVTLSCSQTLNHNVMYWYQQKSSQAPKLLFHYYDKDFNNEADTPDNFQSRRPNTSFCFLDIRSPGLGDTAMYLCATSRDREIGELFFGEGSRLTVL.

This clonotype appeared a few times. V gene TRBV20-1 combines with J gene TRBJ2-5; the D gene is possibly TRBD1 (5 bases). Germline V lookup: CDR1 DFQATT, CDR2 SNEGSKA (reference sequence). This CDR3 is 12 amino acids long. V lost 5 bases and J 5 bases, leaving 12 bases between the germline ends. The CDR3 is CSAPGQGETQYF. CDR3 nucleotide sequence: TGCAGTGCTCCCGGACAAGGGGAGACCCAGTACTTC.

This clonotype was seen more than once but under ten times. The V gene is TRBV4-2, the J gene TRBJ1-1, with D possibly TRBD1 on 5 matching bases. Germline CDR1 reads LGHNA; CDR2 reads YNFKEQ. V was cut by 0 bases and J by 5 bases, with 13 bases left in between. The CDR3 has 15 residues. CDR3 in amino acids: CASSQDVRGGTEAFF. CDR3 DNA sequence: TGTGCCAGCAGCCAAGATGTGCGGGGGGGAACTGAAGCTTTCTTT.

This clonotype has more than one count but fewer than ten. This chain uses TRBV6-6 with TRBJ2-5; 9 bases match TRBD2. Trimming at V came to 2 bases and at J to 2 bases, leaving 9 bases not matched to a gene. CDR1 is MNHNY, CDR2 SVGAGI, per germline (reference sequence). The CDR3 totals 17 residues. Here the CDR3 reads CASSYILRGRAQETQYF. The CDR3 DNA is TGTGCCAGCAGTTACATCCTTCGCGGGAGGGCTCAAGAGACCCAGTACTTC.

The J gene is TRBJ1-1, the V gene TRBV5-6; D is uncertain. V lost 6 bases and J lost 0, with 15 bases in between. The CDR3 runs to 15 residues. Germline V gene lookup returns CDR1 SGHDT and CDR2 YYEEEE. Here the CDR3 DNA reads TGTGCCAGCACCCCGGTTGGATTCATGAACACTGAAGCTTTCTTT. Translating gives CASTPVGFMNTEAFF.

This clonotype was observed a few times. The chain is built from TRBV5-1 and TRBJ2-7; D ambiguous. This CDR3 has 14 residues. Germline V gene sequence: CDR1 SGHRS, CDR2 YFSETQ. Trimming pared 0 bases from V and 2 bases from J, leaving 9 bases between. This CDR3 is CASSLEDGAYEQYF. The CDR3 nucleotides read TGCGCCAGCAGCTTGGAGGACGGTGCCTACGAGCAGTACTTC.

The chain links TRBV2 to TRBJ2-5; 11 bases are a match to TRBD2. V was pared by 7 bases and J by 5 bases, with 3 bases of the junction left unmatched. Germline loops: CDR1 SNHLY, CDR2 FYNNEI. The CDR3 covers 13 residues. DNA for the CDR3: TGTGCCAGCAAACGACTAGCGGGGGAGACCCAGTACTTC. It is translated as CASKRLAGETQYF.

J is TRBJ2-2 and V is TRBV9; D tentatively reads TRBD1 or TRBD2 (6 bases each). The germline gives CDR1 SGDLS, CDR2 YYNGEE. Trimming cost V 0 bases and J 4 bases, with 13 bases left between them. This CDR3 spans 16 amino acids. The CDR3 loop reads CASSVGGAVSTGELFF. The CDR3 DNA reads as TGTGCCAGCAGCGTAGGGGGGGCTGTTTCCACCGGGGAGCTGTTTTTT.

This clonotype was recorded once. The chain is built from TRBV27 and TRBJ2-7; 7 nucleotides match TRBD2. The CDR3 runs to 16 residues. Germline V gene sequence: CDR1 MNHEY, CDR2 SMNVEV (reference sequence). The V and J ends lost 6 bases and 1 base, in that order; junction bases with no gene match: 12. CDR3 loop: CASSGAGGGVSYEQYF. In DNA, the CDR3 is TGTGCCAGCAGCGGAGCCGGGGGAGGGGTTTCCTACGAGCAGTACTTC.

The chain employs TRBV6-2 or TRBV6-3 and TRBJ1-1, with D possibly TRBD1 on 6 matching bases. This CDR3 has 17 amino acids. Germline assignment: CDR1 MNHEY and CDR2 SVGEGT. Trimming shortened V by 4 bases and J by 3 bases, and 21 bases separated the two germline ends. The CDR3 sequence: CASSWARQATVDTEAFF. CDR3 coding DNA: TGTGCCAGCAGTTGGGCCAGACAGGCCACGGTGGACACTGAAGCTTTCTTT.

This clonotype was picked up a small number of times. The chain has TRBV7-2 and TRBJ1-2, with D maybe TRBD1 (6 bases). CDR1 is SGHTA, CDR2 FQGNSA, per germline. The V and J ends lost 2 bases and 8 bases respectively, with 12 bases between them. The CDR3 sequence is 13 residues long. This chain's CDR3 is CASSLRDTSGYTF. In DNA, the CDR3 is TGTGCCAGCAGCTTAAGGGACACCAGCGGCTACACCTTC. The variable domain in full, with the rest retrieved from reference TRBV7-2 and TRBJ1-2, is GAGVSQSPSNKVTEKGKDVELRCDPISGHTALYWYRQSLGQGLEFLIYFQGNSAPDKSGLPSDRFSAERTGGSVSTLTIQRTQQEDSAVYLCASSLRDTSGYTFGSGTRLTVV.

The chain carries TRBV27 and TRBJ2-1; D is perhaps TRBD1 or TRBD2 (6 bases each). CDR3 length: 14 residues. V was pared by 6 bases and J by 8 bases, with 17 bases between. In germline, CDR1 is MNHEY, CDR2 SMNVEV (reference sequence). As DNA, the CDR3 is TGTGCCAGCAGAAGGCGGGACAAACACGATGAGCAGTTCTTC. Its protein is CASRRRDKHDEQFF.

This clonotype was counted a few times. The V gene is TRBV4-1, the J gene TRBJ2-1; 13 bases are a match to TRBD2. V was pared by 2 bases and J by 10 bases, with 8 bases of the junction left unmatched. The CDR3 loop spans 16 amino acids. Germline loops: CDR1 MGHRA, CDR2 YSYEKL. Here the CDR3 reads CASSQTGLAGAGEQFF. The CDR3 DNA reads TGCGCCAGCAGCCAAACTGGACTAGCGGGAGCAGGGGAGCAGTTCTTC.

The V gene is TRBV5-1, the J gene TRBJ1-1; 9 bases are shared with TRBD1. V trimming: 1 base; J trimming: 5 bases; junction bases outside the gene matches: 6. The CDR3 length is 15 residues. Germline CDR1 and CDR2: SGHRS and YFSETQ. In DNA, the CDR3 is TGCGCCAGCAGCTTGAGGGACAGGGTGGGGACTGAAGCTTTCTTT. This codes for CASSLRDRVGTEAFF.

The CDR3 DNA reads TGCAGCGTTGGCCGGGTCGACGCTGAAGCTTTCTTT. This translates into CSVGRVDAEAFF. V and J are TRBV29-1 and TRBJ1-1; D is ambiguous. CDR3 length: 12 residues. Trimming shortened V by 4 bases and J by 6 bases, and 12 bases separated the two germline ends. The germline V gene encodes CDR1 SQVTM and CDR2 ANQGSEA.

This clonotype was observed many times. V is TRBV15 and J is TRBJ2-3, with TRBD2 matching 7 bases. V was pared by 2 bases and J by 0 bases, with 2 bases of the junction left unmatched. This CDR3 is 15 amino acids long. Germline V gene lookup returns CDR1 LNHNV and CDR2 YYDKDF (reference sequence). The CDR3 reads CATSRPSGSTDTQYF. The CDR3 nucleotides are TGTGCCACCAGCAGACCTAGCGGAAGCACAGATACGCAGTATTTT.

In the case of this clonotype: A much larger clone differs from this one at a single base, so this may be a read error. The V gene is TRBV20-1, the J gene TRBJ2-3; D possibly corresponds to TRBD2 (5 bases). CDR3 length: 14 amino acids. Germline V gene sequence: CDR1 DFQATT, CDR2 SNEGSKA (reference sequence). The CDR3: CSARPLPSTDAQYF. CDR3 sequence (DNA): TGCAGTGCTAGACCGCTACCTAGCACAGATGCGCAGTATTTT.

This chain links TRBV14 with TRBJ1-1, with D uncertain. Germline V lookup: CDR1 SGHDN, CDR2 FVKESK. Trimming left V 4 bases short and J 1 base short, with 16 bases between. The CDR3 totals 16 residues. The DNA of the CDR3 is TGTGCCAGCAGCCGTAGCTTGATCAGAGCGAACACTGAAGCTTTCTTT. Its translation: CASSRSLIRANTEAFF.